Listed here are 28 T cell receptor beta chains from one sample, sequenced in a study of shared clonotypes between healthy human individuals. Sequencing was performed with immunoSEQ multiplex PCR; in TCRdb, only in-frame clones are kept and a portion is missing. The sample has around 2.5 million clones; more than 85% are singletons. Input material: naive CD4+ T cells from PBMCs. Subset specified: CD45RA+ positively selected. The receptor source for this set is a man between 18 and 35 years old in good health. Some clones in this sample may be carry-over from other donors' samples.

This clone was counted a single time. The chain carries TRBV5-5 and TRBJ2-7; 8 nucleotides agree with TRBD1. Trimming took 2 bases from V and 4 from J; bases not matched to a gene: 8. Germline V gene sequence: CDR1 SGHKS, CDR2 YYEKEE (reference sequence). The CDR3 consists of 15 residues. CDR3 region: CASSLGPGGGYEQYF. In nucleotides, the CDR3 is TGTGCCAGCAGCTTAGGGCCAGGGGGCGGGTACGAGCAGTACTTC.

This CDR3 is CASSNPGLYSNQPQHF. The DNA of the CDR3 is TGTGCCAGCAGCAACCCGGGCCTCTATAGCAATCAGCCCCAGCATTTT. The V and J genes are TRBV7-2 and TRBJ1-5; D unclear. The germline V and J ends were trimmed by 5 bases and 0 bases, with 14 bases remaining between them. The CDR3 runs to 16 residues. In germline, CDR1 is SGHTA, CDR2 FQGNSA. The whole variable domain, filled in from reference TRBV7-2 and TRBJ1-5, reads GAGVSQSPSNKVTEKGKDVELRCDPISGHTALYWYRQSLGQGLEFLIYFQGNSAPDKSGLPSDRFSAERTGGSVSTLTIQRTQQEDSAVYLCASSNPGLYSNQPQHFGDGTRLSIL.

The chain joins TRBV29-1 to TRBJ1-2; D remains ambiguous. From germline, CDR1 is SQVTM and CDR2 ANQGSEA. The CDR3 is 14 amino acids. The V and J ends lost 3 bases and 4 bases respectively, with 15 bases between them. CDR3 coding DNA: TGCAGCGTTGATGGAGGACGGCCCTCCTATGGCTACACCTTC. This codes for CSVDGGRPSYGYTF.

The rearrangement uses TRBV6-1 and TRBJ2-2, with D possibly being TRBD2 (6 bases). From germline, CDR1 is MNHNS and CDR2 SASEGT. V was cut by 10 bases and J by 6 bases, with 21 bases left in between. CDR3 length: 15 residues. Written as DNA, the CDR3 is TGTGCCACCGGGACTCCCCCGCTTTTGTCCGGGGAGCTGTTTTTT. This translates into CATGTPPLLSGELFF.

The chain has TRBV29-1 and TRBJ2-1; D gene uncertain. V shed 3 bases and J shed 16 bases, with 16 bases lying between them. Germline V gene lookup returns CDR1 SQVTM and CDR2 ANQGSEA. This CDR3 comprises 11 residues. CDR3 coding DNA: TGCAGCGTTGAGTTACGTGGGTTAAAATTCTTC. It encodes CSVELRGLKFF.

This clone showed up just a few times. This CDR3 is also generated by other DNA sequences in the sample. V gene TRBV19 combines with J gene TRBJ1-5, with D hard to call. Per the germline V gene, CDR1 is LNHDA and CDR2 is SQIVND (reference sequence). Trimming removed 3 bases from V and 3 bases from J, with 9 bases in between. This CDR3 region has 14 residues. The CDR3: CASSIGRFNQPQHF. For the CDR3, the DNA is TGTGCCAGTAGTATTGGGCGGTTCAATCAGCCCCAGCATTTT.

The chain recombines TRBV28 with TRBJ2-7; TRBD2 aligns across 11 bases. Losses at the gene ends were 6 bases for V and 6 bases for J; bases not matched to a gene: 13. The CDR3 spans 16 residues. The germline V gene has CDR1 MDHEN and CDR2 SYDVKM. The CDR3 nucleotides read TGTGCCAGCAGCCGAGGGGTAGCGGGAGGGAGCGGCGAGCAGTACTTC. This sequence encodes CASSRGVAGGSGEQYF. Drawing the rest from reference TRBV28 and TRBJ2-7, the complete variable domain is DVKVTQSSRYLVKRTGEKVFLECVQDMDHENMFWYRQDPGLGLRLIYFSYDVKMKEKGDIPEGYSVSREKKERFSLILESASTNQTSMYLCASSRGVAGGSGEQYFGPGTRLTVT.

The genes are TRBV6-5 and TRBJ2-7; the D gene is possibly TRBD1 (5 bases). V lost 7 bases to trimming and J lost 3 bases, with 19 bases between them. The CDR3 spans 15 residues. The germline gives CDR1 MNHEY, CDR2 SVGAGI. The CDR3 coding sequence is TGTGCCAGCACCCCCGGACAAGAAAAAAGCTACGAGCAGTACTTC. It yields the protein CASTPGQEKSYEQYF.

CDR3 loop: CASGGQGARTDTQYF. In DNA, the CDR3 is TGTGCCAGCGGGGGACAGGGGGCAAGGACAGATACGCAGTATTTT. The V call is TRBV28, the J call TRBJ2-3; 12 bases line up with TRBD1. The V segment lost 8 bases and the J segment 3 bases; nucleotides outside the gene matches: 6. CDR3 length: 15 residues. Germline-derived CDR1 and CDR2 are MDHEN and SYDVKM.

Only one count was recorded for this clone. J is TRBJ2-2 and V is TRBV7-6; 8 bases map to TRBD2. The ends lost 1 base at V and 5 bases at J; junction bases unmatched: 6. Germline-derived CDR1 and CDR2 are SGHVS and FNYEAQ. The CDR3 consists of 16 residues. CDR3 sequence reads: CASSLEPAGATGELFF. CDR3 nucleotide sequence: TGTGCCAGCAGCTTAGAACCAGCGGGAGCGACCGGGGAGCTGTTTTTT. Full variable domain (outside the CDR3, taken from reference TRBV7-6 and TRBJ2-2): GAGVSQSPRYKVTKRGQDVALRCDPISGHVSLYWYRQALGQGPEFLTYFNYEAQQDKSGLPNDRFSAERPEGSISTLTIQRTEQRDSAMYRCASSLEPAGATGELFFGEGSRLTVL.

The J gene is TRBJ2-2, the V gene TRBV5-4; the D gene is possibly TRBD2 (6 bases). The CDR3 contains 15 residues. CDR1 is SGHNT, CDR2 YYREEE, per germline (reference sequence). Between the trimmed V and J ends, which lost 1 base and 5 bases, there was a span of 12 bases. CDR3 region: CASSLPSADTGELFF. In DNA, the CDR3 is TGTGCCAGCAGCTTGCCTAGCGCTGATACCGGGGAGCTGTTTTTT. The variable domain in full, completed from reference TRBV5-4 and TRBJ2-2, reads ETGVTQSPTHLIKTRGQQVTLRCSSQSGHNTVSWYQQALGQGPQFIFQYYREEENGRGNFPPRFSGLQFPNYSSELNVNALELDDSALYLCASSLPSADTGELFFGEGSRLTVL.

The V and J genes are TRBV7-9 and TRBJ1-2, with D possibly matching TRBD1 (5 bases). The CDR3 is 14 amino acids. Germline CDR1 reads SEHNR; CDR2 reads FQNEAQ (reference sequence). V lost 0 bases to trimming and J lost 5 bases, with 10 bases between them. Written as DNA, the CDR3 is TGTGCCAGCAGCTTAGCGGGCAGGGCATATGGCTACACCTTC. This translates into CASSLAGRAYGYTF.

To note about this clone: Other DNA sequences within the sample encode an identical CDR3. The J gene is TRBJ2-3, the V gene TRBV29-1, with TRBD1 as a possible D gene (5 bases). Germline CDR1 is SQVTM and CDR2 is ANQGSEA. The CDR3 totals 13 residues. V was trimmed by 4 bases and J by 1 base, leaving 9 bases between them. The CDR3 DNA reads TGCAGCGTTGGGGGCAGGGGCACAGATACGCAGTATTTT. It codes for CSVGGRGTDTQYF.

The CDR3 sequence is CASTIWGSGANVLTF. CDR3 bases: TGCGCCAGCACAATTTGGGGCTCTGGGGCCAACGTCCTGACTTTC. The chain employs TRBV4-3 and TRBJ2-6; D is undetermined. The V end was cut by 7 bases, the J end by 0 bases, with 10 bases between. The CDR3 has 15 amino acids. The germline V gene encodes CDR1 LGHNA and CDR2 YSLEER.

The V and J genes are TRBV6-1 and TRBJ2-1; 10 bases map to TRBD2. The CDR3 consists of 14 residues. Germline CDR1 reads MNHNS; CDR2 reads SASEGT. V was clipped by 8 bases and J by 6 bases; unmatched bases: 7. In nucleotides, the CDR3 is TGTGCCAGCGGCAAGCGGGAGGGCGGCAATGAGCAGTTCTTC. The encoded protein is CASGKREGGNEQFF.

With respect to this clone: Within the sample, other DNA sequences also encode this same CDR3. The gene calls are TRBV28 and TRBJ1-1; no definite D call. Trimming cost V 5 bases and J 0 bases, with 10 bases left between them. There are 14 residues in the CDR3. Per germline, CDR1 MDHEN and CDR2 SYDVKM. The CDR3 coding sequence is TGTGCCAGCAGTGCCCCAGGTCTGAACACTGAAGCTTTCTTT. This codes for CASSAPGLNTEAFF. Together with reference TRBV28 and TRBJ1-1, the CDR3 gives the full variable domain: DVKVTQSSRYLVKRTGEKVFLECVQDMDHENMFWYRQDPGLGLRLIYFSYDVKMKEKGDIPEGYSVSREKKERFSLILESASTNQTSMYLCASSAPGLNTEAFFGQGTRLTVV.

As to this clone: The same CDR3 also results from other DNA sequences found in this sample. The CDR3 DNA reads as TGTGCCAGCAGTCTCGGAGAGACCCAGTACTTC. Translation: CASSLGETQYF. The rearrangement joins TRBV28 to TRBJ2-5, with D unclear. The germline gives CDR1 MDHEN, CDR2 SYDVKM. V lost 5 bases, J lost 4 bases, and 5 bases lay in between. The CDR3 is 11 amino acids.

This chain uses TRBV18 with TRBJ1-5; TRBD1 might be the D (6 bases). Germline assignment: CDR1 KGHSH and CDR2 LQKENI. The CDR3 spans 16 residues. V lost 4 bases and J lost 0, with 13 bases in between. The CDR3 nucleotides are TGTGCCAGCTCACAGAACGGACAGATTAGCAATCAGCCCCAGCATTTT. Amino acids: CASSQNGQISNQPQHF.

This rearrangement joins TRBV30 to TRBJ2-7; D is possibly TRBD2 (5 bases). The V end was cut by 3 bases, the J end by 5 bases, with 14 bases between. The CDR3 is 13 amino acids. Germline CDR1 GTSNPN, CDR2 SVGIG (reference sequence). CDR3: CAWSLRGPNEQYF. In nucleotides, the CDR3 is TGTGCCTGGAGCCTCCGGGGTCCAAACGAGCAGTACTTC.

J is TRBJ2-5 and V is TRBV7-2, with a tentative D call TRBD2 (5 bases). Trimming removed 5 bases at V and 5 bases at J, with 12 bases between. The CDR3 contains 13 residues. The V gene's germline CDR1 is SGHTA and CDR2 FQGNSA. The CDR3 region is CASSPTGKETQYF. The DNA of the CDR3 is TGTGCCAGCAGCCCCACCGGGAAGGAGACCCAGTACTTC.

The chain has TRBV27 and TRBJ1-5, with D possibly being TRBD1 (5 bases). Germline CDR1 MNHEY, CDR2 SMNVEV (reference sequence). Between the trimmed V and J ends, which lost 5 bases and 0 bases, there was a span of 17 bases. This CDR3 has 17 amino acids. The CDR3 sequence is CASSLIGGVYSNQPQHF. The CDR3 DNA is TGTGCCAGCAGTCTAATCGGGGGGGTTTATAGCAATCAGCCCCAGCATTTT.

A remark on this clone: Other DNA sequences from this sample encode an identical CDR3 as well. The chain joins TRBV9 to TRBJ2-2; D remains unclear. Trimming shortened V by 0 bases and J by 5 bases, and 5 bases separated the two germline ends. Looked up from germline, CDR1 is SGDLS and CDR2 is YYNGEE. The CDR3 is 13 residues long. The CDR3 coding sequence is TGTGCCAGCAGCGTAGCCGGAACCGGGGAGCTGTTTTTT. Protein sequence: CASSVAGTGELFF.

This rearrangement joins TRBV18 to TRBJ1-1; no reliable D call. CDR1 is KGHSH, CDR2 LQKENI, per germline. This CDR3 is 16 amino acids long. V was clipped by 3 bases and J by 0 bases, with 14 bases between them. CDR3 amino acids: CASSPNVRLMNTEAFF. The CDR3 nucleotides read TGTGCCAGCTCACCGAATGTCAGGCTCATGAACACTGAAGCTTTCTTT.

The chain employs TRBV7-3 and TRBJ2-1; maybe TRBD1 (6 bases). The germline CDR1 and CDR2 sequences are SGHTA and FQGTGA. Trimming removed 2 bases from V and 5 bases from J, with 25 bases in between. CDR3 length equals 19 residues. The CDR3, as DNA: TGTGCCAGCAGCTTACCCCCAAGGCAGACAGGCCCTGCCGACAATGAGCAGTTCTTC. This sequence encodes CASSLPPRQTGPADNEQFF.

This rearrangement joins TRBV9 to TRBJ1-2; TRBD1 matches at 10 bases. The trim removed 0 bases at V and 0 bases at J, leaving 5 bases unmatched. Germline CDR1 SGDLS, CDR2 YYNGEE. The CDR3 loop spans 17 amino acids. The CDR3 DNA reads as TGTGCCAGCAGCGTAGGGGACAGGGGACGAGCTAACTATGGCTACACCTTC. It encodes CASSVGDRGRANYGYTF.

This chain connects TRBV28 to TRBJ1-1; D is uncertain. V lost 3 bases and J 11 bases, leaving 13 bases between the germline ends. Looked up from germline, CDR1 is MDHEN and CDR2 is SYDVKM. The CDR3 contains 12 residues. This chain's CDR3 is CASSFLPAEAFF. The CDR3 DNA is TGTGCCAGCAGTTTTTTACCAGCGGAGGCTTTCTTT.

V gene TRBV5-1 combines with J gene TRBJ2-1; 12 nucleotides agree with TRBD2. The germline V gene encodes CDR1 SGHRS and CDR2 YFSETQ. CDR3 length equals 15 residues. Germline trimming cut 4 bases from V and 9 bases from J; bases unmatched to any gene: 8. As DNA, the CDR3 is TGCGCCAGCAGCCCGCGACTAGCGGGAGTCGGTGAGCAGTTCTTC. Amino acid sequence: CASSPRLAGVGEQFF. The whole variable domain, remainder taken from reference TRBV5-1 and TRBJ2-1, is KAGVTQTPRYLIKTRGQQVTLSCSPISGHRSVSWYQQTPGQGLQFLFEYFSETQRNKGNFPGRFSGRQFSNSRSEMNVSTLELGDSALYLCASSPRLAGVGEQFFGPGTRLTVL.

The CDR3 nucleotides are TGTGCCAGCAGTGACCCAGAGATATATGGCTACACCTTC. Protein sequence: CASSDPEIYGYTF. The chain is built from TRBV2 and TRBJ1-2; D gene ambiguous. Germline V CDR1 and CDR2: SNHLY, FYNNEI. V dropped 3 bases and J dropped 5 bases, with 10 bases sitting between them. The CDR3 contains 13 residues.